The 23 T cell receptor beta chains listed next were all sequenced from one sample in a study of T cell responses to AZD1222 COVID-19 vaccine. Generated by immunoSEQ multiplex PCR, the TCRdb table keeps only in-frame clones and is missing some. The sample has about 97,000 clones, nearly 90% seen once. The sample was peripheral blood, taken on day 0 of AZD1222 vaccination. The origin of the receptors is an adult in good health.

This chain connects TRBV7-6 to TRBJ2-1; 7 nucleotides agree with TRBD2. With 4 bases clipped from V and 0 bases from J, the junction kept 9 bases outside the gene matches. Germline CDR1 reads SGHVS; CDR2 reads FNYEAQ. The CDR3 is 17 residues long. Here the CDR3 reads CASSSQPRGNSYNEQFF. CDR3 DNA sequence: TGTGCCAGCAGCTCCCAACCGCGGGGGAACTCCTACAATGAGCAGTTCTTC.

The chain joins TRBV4-1 to TRBJ2-7; D not resolved. Germline V lookup: CDR1 MGHRA, CDR2 YSYEKL. The CDR3 spans 15 residues. V gave up 2 bases and J gave up 6 bases, with 17 bases separating them. The CDR3, as DNA: TGCGCCAGCAGCCAACTAAGGTCCCCCCCGAGCGAGCAGTACTTC. Protein: CASSQLRSPPSEQYF.

The chain combines TRBV2 with TRBJ1-4; 8 bases line up with TRBD1. V shed 6 bases and J 7 bases; nucleotides not matched to a gene: 7. This CDR3 is built from 14 residues. Germline V gene lookup returns CDR1 SNHLY and CDR2 FYNNEI. CDR3 sequence: CASRQQGDGEKLFF. The DNA for the CDR3 is TGTGCCAGCAGACAACAGGGGGACGGTGAAAAACTGTTTTTT.

The V gene is TRBV4-1, the J gene TRBJ1-5; tentatively, D is TRBD1 (5 bases). Trimming left V 0 bases short and J 1 base short, with 7 bases between. The CDR3 runs 15 residues. Germline assignment: CDR1 MGHRA and CDR2 YSYEKL. CDR3 protein: CASSQDWDSNQPQHF. The CDR3 nucleotides are TGCGCCAGCAGCCAAGATTGGGACAGCAATCAGCCCCAGCATTTT.

The chain couples TRBV7-2 to TRBJ2-3, with TRBD2 identical over 13 bases. Germline loops: CDR1 SGHTA, CDR2 FQGNSA. Trimming cost V 4 bases and J 10 bases; bases outside gene matches: 11. The CDR3 totals 16 residues. The CDR3 here is CASSSRLAGGPLAQYF. Written as DNA, the CDR3 is TGTGCCAGCAGCTCCCGACTAGCGGGGGGACCCCTGGCGCAGTATTTT.

The chain carries TRBV19 and TRBJ2-5, with a weak D call TRBD1 (5 bases). The CDR3 runs 12 residues. V was trimmed by 10 bases and J by 6 bases, leaving 15 bases between them. The germline V gene has CDR1 LNHDA and CDR2 SQIVND (reference sequence). CDR3 sequence (DNA): TGTGCCACCCAGCAGGGCCGTAAGACCCAGTACTTC. Its translation is CATQQGRKTQYF. Full variable domain (rest looked up from reference TRBV19 and TRBJ2-5): DGGITQSPKYLFRKEGQNVTLSCEQNLNHDAMYWYRQDPGQGLRLIYYSQIVNDFQKGDIAEGYSVSREKKESFPLTVTSAQKNPTAFYLCATQQGRKTQYFGPGTRLLVL.

The chain couples TRBV28 to TRBJ1-4; no clear D. V lost 8 bases to trimming and J lost 2 bases, with 12 bases between them. Germline V CDR1 and CDR2: MDHEN, SYDVKM. The CDR3 has 14 residues. The CDR3 protein is CASGPVFTNEKLFF. DNA of the CDR3: TGTGCCAGCGGCCCCGTATTTACTAATGAAAAACTGTTTTTT. Full variable domain (missing parts from reference TRBV28 and TRBJ1-4): DVKVTQSSRYLVKRTGEKVFLECVQDMDHENMFWYRQDPGLGLRLIYFSYDVKMKEKGDIPEGYSVSREKKERFSLILESASTNQTSMYLCASGPVFTNEKLFFGSGTQLSVL.

This sequence joins TRBV5-5 and TRBJ2-7; D is unresolved. Germline V gene sequence: CDR1 SGHKS, CDR2 YYEKEE (reference sequence). This CDR3 has 13 residues. Trimming stripped 5 bases from V and 3 bases from J, with 12 bases between. CDR3 sequence: CASSYAPDYEQYF. CDR3 DNA: TGTGCCAGCAGTTACGCCCCGGACTACGAGCAGTACTTC.

This rearrangement joins TRBV9 to TRBJ1-3; D remains unclear. The CDR3 is 16 residues long. Germline V CDR1 and CDR2: SGDLS, YYNGEE. V dropped 4 bases and J dropped 0 bases, with 14 bases sitting between them. DNA of the CDR3: TGTGCCAGCAGCCTGGGCAGGCCGTACTCTGGAAACACCATATATTTT. It yields the protein CASSLGRPYSGNTIYF. Full variable domain (rest looked up from reference TRBV9 and TRBJ1-3): DSGVTQTPKHLITATGQRVTLRCSPRSGDLSVYWYQQSLDQGLQFLIQYYNGEERAKGNILERFSAQQFPDLHSELNLSSLELGDSALYFCASSLGRPYSGNTIYFGEGSWLTVV.

The chain uses TRBV7-9 and TRBJ1-1; a possible D gene is TRBD1 (6 bases). The CDR3 sequence is 15 residues long. V lost 5 bases and J lost 4, with 17 bases in between. Germline CDR1 and CDR2: SEHNR and FQNEAQ (reference sequence). CDR3 sequence reads: CASSTTDQGTTEAFF. Written as DNA, the CDR3 is TGTGCCAGCAGCACCACGGACCAGGGGACCACTGAAGCTTTCTTT.

The V call is TRBV2, the J call TRBJ1-6; unclear D gene. The CDR3 loop spans 15 amino acids. Per the germline V gene, CDR1 is SNHLY and CDR2 is FYNNEI. V lost 3 bases, J lost 9 bases, and 15 bases lay in between. In DNA form, the CDR3 reads TGTGCCAGCAGTGATTCGGGGTATGTCAGTTCACCCCTCCACTTT. This sequence encodes CASSDSGYVSSPLHF.

Of note for this clone: Other DNA sequences within the sample encode an identical CDR3. The rearrangement joins TRBV5-1 to TRBJ1-2; perhaps TRBD1 as D (5 bases). The length of the CDR3 is 15 residues. V lost 0 bases and J lost 5, with 14 bases in between. The V gene's germline CDR1 is SGHRS and CDR2 YFSETQ. The CDR3 sequence is CASSLAGGGRYGYTF. DNA of the CDR3: TGCGCCAGCAGCTTGGCGGGGGGGGGACGGTATGGCTACACCTTC.

The chain joins TRBV4-1 to TRBJ2-7; D ambiguous. The CDR3 loop spans 16 amino acids. V was trimmed by 0 bases and J by 0 bases, leaving 12 bases between them. In germline, CDR1 is MGHRA, CDR2 YSYEKL. The CDR3 reads CASSQESSVGSYEQYF. DNA of the CDR3: TGCGCCAGCAGCCAAGAGTCGAGCGTGGGCTCCTACGAGCAGTACTTC.

J is TRBJ1-1 and V is TRBV4-3; 8 bases fit TRBD1. This CDR3 contains 15 residues. Germline trimming cut 5 bases from V and 11 bases from J; bases unmatched to any gene: 16. Germline V gene data show CDR1 as LGHNA and CDR2 as YSLEER. The CDR3 region has the DNA TGCGCCAGCAGCTCACGATCGACAGGGGAAGTACGGGCTTTCTTT. Translating gives CASSSRSTGEVRAFF.

This sequence joins TRBV14 and TRBJ1-1; 11 nucleotides agree with TRBD1. The germline V gene has CDR1 SGHDN and CDR2 FVKESK. CDR3 length: 15 residues. V shed 5 bases, J shed 1 base, and the junction held 3 bases outside the gene matches. The CDR3 region is CASSGQGARNTEAFF. The CDR3 DNA is TGTGCCAGCAGCGGACAGGGGGCGAGGAACACTGAAGCTTTCTTT.

The chain combines TRBV4-1 with TRBJ1-5; D gene unclear. The CDR3 is 16 residues long. V lost 0 bases and J 5 bases, leaving 14 bases between the germline ends. Germline CDR1 MGHRA, CDR2 YSYEKL. CDR3 bases: TGCGCCAGCAGCCAAGATTGGAGCACAGTCTATCAGCCCCAGCATTTT. Its translation: CASSQDWSTVYQPQHF.

V is TRBV30 and J is TRBJ1-4; D is unresolved. The germline V gene has CDR1 GTSNPN and CDR2 SVGIG (reference sequence). V lost 8 bases and J 5 bases, leaving 18 bases between the germline ends. CDR3 length: 14 amino acids. For the CDR3, the DNA is TGTGCCGCTCAGCTCAACAGCTTAAATGAAAAACTGTTTTTT. Translated: CAAQLNSLNEKLFF.

The CDR3 nucleotides read TGTGCCAGCAGCGTACCAGAGCGGGCTACGAACACCGGGGAGCTGTTTTTT. It translates to CASSVPERATNTGELFF. This chain connects TRBV9 to TRBJ2-2; a possible D gene is TRBD2 (6 bases). Germline V gene data show CDR1 as SGDLS and CDR2 as YYNGEE. V was clipped by 1 base and J by 0 bases, with 13 bases between them. The CDR3 is made up of 17 amino acids.

The rearrangement uses TRBV19 and TRBJ1-4; 12 nucleotides agree with TRBD1. CDR1 and CDR2 from the germline V gene are LNHDA and SQIVND (reference sequence). The CDR3 is 17 residues long. V lost 5 bases, J lost 0 bases, and 4 bases stayed unmatched. CDR3 coding DNA: TGTGCCAGTAGTCCAGGGACAGGGGGCTCAACTAATGAAAAACTGTTTTTT. Its protein product is CASSPGTGGSTNEKLFF.

The J gene is TRBJ1-2, the V gene TRBV6-2 or TRBV6-3; 11 bases are a match to TRBD1. Trimming took 6 bases from V and 4 from J; bases not matched to a gene: 4. The CDR3 has 14 residues. Germline CDR1 and CDR2: MNHEY and SVGEGT. This chain's CDR3 is CASSSGTGGYGYTF. DNA for the CDR3: TGTGCCAGCAGCTCCGGGACAGGGGGCTATGGCTACACCTTC.

The rearrangement uses TRBV9 and TRBJ2-7; the D gene is possibly TRBD2 (5 bases). Germline values: CDR1 SGDLS, CDR2 YYNGEE. Trimming removed 0 bases from V and 4 bases from J, with 14 bases in between. The length of the CDR3 is 15 residues. CDR3 loop: CASSVGGSRFYEQYF. DNA of the CDR3: TGTGCCAGCAGCGTAGGAGGGTCTCGGTTTTACGAGCAGTACTTC.

This chain joins TRBV14 and TRBJ2-3, with D tentatively TRBD1 or TRBD2 (5 bases each). Trimming took off 4 bases at V and 7 bases at J, with 15 bases between the two ends. The CDR3 extends over 14 amino acids. CDR1 SGHDN and CDR2 FVKESK come from the germline V gene. CDR3 sequence reads: CASSLISGTHTQYF. In DNA form, the CDR3 reads TGTGCCAGCAGCCTCATATCCGGGACGCATACGCAGTATTTT.

This chain uses TRBV5-1 with TRBJ2-7, with TRBD1 identical over 9 bases. V lost 3 bases to trimming and J lost 5 bases; unmatched junction nucleotides: 6. The length of the CDR3 is 14 residues. The germline CDR1 and CDR2 sequences are SGHRS and YFSETQ. CDR3 DNA: TGCGCCAGCAGCTGGGGACAGGGCGTCGACGAGCAGTACTTC. As protein: CASSWGQGVDEQYF.